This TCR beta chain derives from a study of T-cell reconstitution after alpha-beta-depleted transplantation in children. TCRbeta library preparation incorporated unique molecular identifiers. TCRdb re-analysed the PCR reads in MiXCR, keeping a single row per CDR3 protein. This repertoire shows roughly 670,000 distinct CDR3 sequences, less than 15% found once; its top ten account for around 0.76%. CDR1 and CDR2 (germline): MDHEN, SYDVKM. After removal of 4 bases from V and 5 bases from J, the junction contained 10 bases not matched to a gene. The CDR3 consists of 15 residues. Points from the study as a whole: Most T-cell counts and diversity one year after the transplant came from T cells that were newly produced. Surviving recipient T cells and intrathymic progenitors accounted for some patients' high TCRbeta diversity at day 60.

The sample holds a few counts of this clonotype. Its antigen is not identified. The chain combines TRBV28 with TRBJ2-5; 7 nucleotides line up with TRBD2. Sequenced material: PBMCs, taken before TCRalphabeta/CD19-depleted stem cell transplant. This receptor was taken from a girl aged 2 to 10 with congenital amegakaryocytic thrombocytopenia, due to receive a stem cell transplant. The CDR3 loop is CASSSWTRTGETQYF. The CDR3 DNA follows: TGTGCCAGCAGTTCATGGACTAGGACGGGGGAGACCCAGTACTTC.